The 17 T cell receptor beta chains presented below share a single source sample, sequenced in a study of CD8+ T cells in alopecia areata. RNA was isolated and reverse transcribed to cDNA, the sequencing template. The assay was immunoSEQ multiplex PCR, and TCRdb's table has in-frame clones only and misses some. Of 80,000 to 100,000 clones in the sample, roughly 42% are singletons; the top ten hold 0.79%. The source material was CD4+ T cells sorted from blood. The receptors were sampled from a human donor with alopecia areata.

The J gene is TRBJ2-7, the V gene TRBV30; no firm D call. The germline V gene encodes CDR1 GTSNPN and CDR2 SVGIG (reference sequence). Trimming took 1 base from V and 5 from J, leaving 12 bases between them. The CDR3 runs to 13 residues. CDR3 protein: CAWSGGRVHEQYF. DNA for the CDR3: TGTGCCTGGAGTGGTGGAAGGGTGCACGAGCAGTACTTC.

This clone is deemed medium-sized. V usage is TRBV15 and J usage is TRBJ2-6, with D possibly being TRBD2 (5 bases). CDR1 LNHNV and CDR2 YYDKDF come from the germline V gene (reference sequence). The CDR3 has 18 residues. V gave up 0 bases and J gave up 4 bases, with 16 bases separating them. CDR3 DNA: TGTGCCACCAGCAGAGATCTTTCCCAGAGGGCGGGGGCCAACGTCCTGACTTTC. Protein product: CATSRDLSQRAGANVLTF.

The chain links TRBV9 to TRBJ2-1; no clear D gene. Germline V lookup: CDR1 SGDLS, CDR2 YYNGEE. The ends were cut back, 0 bases at V and 6 bases at J, with 7 bases in the middle. The CDR3 is 13 amino acids. The chain's CDR3 is CASSVAARNEQFF. The CDR3 DNA reads as TGTGCCAGCAGCGTAGCGGCACGCAATGAGCAGTTCTTC. Full variable domain (outside the CDR3, taken from reference TRBV9 and TRBJ2-1): DSGVTQTPKHLITATGQRVTLRCSPRSGDLSVYWYQQSLDQGLQFLIQYYNGEERAKGNILERFSAQQFPDLHSELNLSSLELGDSALYFCASSVAARNEQFFGPGTRLTVL.

V gene TRBV7-8 combines with J gene TRBJ2-3, with D possibly called TRBD1 or TRBD2 (6 bases each). Germline V gene data show CDR1 as SGHVS and CDR2 as FQNEAQ. The CDR3 runs to 14 residues. The ends were cut back, 5 bases at V and 5 bases at J, with 14 bases in the middle. DNA of the CDR3: TGTGCCAGCAGCGCAGTAGAGGGGGGAGATACGCAGTATTTT. Protein: CASSAVEGGDTQYF.

Of note for this clone: Other DNA sequences in the same sample also yield this CDR3. The chain joins TRBV29-1 to TRBJ2-7, with 14 bases lining up with TRBD2. The length of the CDR3 is 13 residues. V was clipped by 5 bases and J by 4 bases; unmatched bases: 1. Germline values: CDR1 SQVTM, CDR2 ANQGSEA. CDR3 DNA: TGCAGCGTTCGACTAGCGGGGGGGTACGAGCAGTACTTC. Translation gives CSVRLAGGYEQYF.

This clone was observed a single time. This sequence joins TRBV20-1 and TRBJ2-7; no clear D. V gave up 0 bases and J gave up 5 bases, with 5 bases separating them. This CDR3 region has 11 residues. CDR1 is DFQATT, CDR2 SNEGSKA, per germline (reference sequence). The CDR3 spells CSARDGNEQYF. CDR3 nucleotides: TGCAGTGCTAGAGATGGAAACGAGCAGTACTTC.

This clone was recorded a few times. This chain connects TRBV29-1 to TRBJ1-2; no clear D gene. Trimming pared 7 bases from V and 8 bases from J, leaving 14 bases between. Germline loops: CDR1 SQVTM, CDR2 ANQGSEA. CDR3 length equals 11 residues. The DNA of the CDR3 is TGCAGCGGAGAAGAGGGCGAGGGCTACACCTTC. This translates into CSGEEGEGYTF.

This chain joins TRBV4-3 and TRBJ2-2, with TRBD2 as a possible D gene (6 bases). There are 17 residues in the CDR3. Germline V gives CDR1 LGHNA, CDR2 YSLEER. V was trimmed by 1 base and J by 5 bases, leaving 17 bases between them. The CDR3 spells CASSQAPAGSGTGELFF. The CDR3 DNA sequence: TGCGCCAGCAGCCAAGCTCCCGCCGGGAGTGGGACCGGGGAGCTGTTTTTT.

This clone was counted a few times. This sequence joins TRBV29-1 and TRBJ2-5; no clear D gene. The CDR3 loop spans 10 amino acids. Looked up from germline, CDR1 is SQVTM and CDR2 is ANQGSEA. The V end was cut by 2 bases, the J end by 4 bases, with 2 bases between. The CDR3 sequence is CSVEPETQYF. CDR3 coding DNA: TGCAGCGTTGAACCAGAGACCCAGTACTTC.

The V and J genes are TRBV10-3 and TRBJ2-5, with TRBD2 identical over 12 bases. This CDR3 is built from 19 residues. V dropped 4 bases and J dropped 1; count of bases not matched to a gene: 13. From germline, CDR1 is ENHRY and CDR2 SYGVKD. CDR3 region: CAISGQGTSGSQGQETQYF. CDR3 bases: TGTGCCATCAGTGGACAAGGGACTAGCGGGTCACAGGGCCAAGAGACCCAGTACTTC.

This clone was seen only a few times. The rearrangement joins TRBV7-8 to TRBJ2-3; TRBD2 might be the D (6 bases). With 4 bases removed from V and 0 bases from J, the gap between germline ends came to 17 bases. This CDR3 contains 17 residues. Germline V gives CDR1 SGHVS, CDR2 FQNEAQ. The CDR3 loop is CASSSQNLRGSTDTQYF. The CDR3 nucleotides are TGTGCCAGCAGCTCACAAAACCTCCGGGGGAGCACAGATACGCAGTATTTT. The complete variable domain, with remaining parts taken from reference TRBV7-8 and TRBJ2-3, reads GAGVSQSPRYKVAKRGQDVALRCDPISGHVSLFWYQQALGQGPEFLTYFQNEAQLDKSGLPSDRFFAERPEGSVSTLKIQRTQQEDSAVYLCASSSQNLRGSTDTQYFGPGTRLTVL.

V usage is TRBV28 and J usage is TRBJ2-3; TRBD2 aligns across 8 bases. CDR3 length equals 13 residues. J gave up 4 bases and V 9 bases, and 6 bases lay outside the gene matches. Germline lookup yields CDR1 MDHEN and CDR2 SYDVKM. CDR3 nucleotides: TGTGCCAGTACAAGGACTAGCCCAGATACGCAGTATTTT. Its protein product is CASTRTSPDTQYF.

This chain joins TRBV18 and TRBJ1-2, with a possible D match to TRBD1 (5 bases). V lost 4 bases and J lost 4, with 7 bases in between. This CDR3 contains 12 residues. Germline lookup yields CDR1 KGHSH and CDR2 LQKENI. The DNA of the CDR3 is TGTGCCAGCTCACTAGACAGCTATGGCTACACCTTC. Encoded protein: CASSLDSYGYTF.

This chain links TRBV2 with TRBJ2-7, with D perhaps assigned TRBD1 or TRBD2 (9 bases each). Trimming took off 1 base at V and 2 bases at J, with 33 bases between the two ends. CDR1 and CDR2 from the germline V gene are SNHLY and FYNNEI. The CDR3 length is 22 residues. CDR3 nucleotide sequence: TGTGCCAGCAGTGAAGGGGGGACAGGGAACGGACTAGCGACAAACGTTCCCTACGAGCAGTACTTC. Translated, it gives CASSEGGTGNGLATNVPYEQYF.

This clone has just one count. The chain couples TRBV29-1 to TRBJ1-1, with no clear D. Germline-derived CDR1 and CDR2 are SQVTM and ANQGSEA. V was shortened by 4 bases and J by 1 base, with 13 bases between the two germline ends. The CDR3 runs to 14 residues. The CDR3 DNA follows: TGCAGCGTTGCGTCACTGTTAAAGAACACTGAAGCTTTCTTT. Its protein product is CSVASLLKNTEAFF.

The CDR3 spells CASSLVPSGSSYNEQFF. In nucleotides, the CDR3 is TGTGCCAGCAGCTTGGTTCCTAGCGGCAGCTCCTACAATGAGCAGTTCTTC. V gene TRBV5-6 combines with J gene TRBJ2-1; 7 bases are a match to TRBD2. J gave up 0 bases and V 0 bases, and 6 bases lay outside the gene matches. CDR1 SGHDT and CDR2 YYEEEE come from the germline V gene. This CDR3 has 17 amino acids. The full variable domain, rest sourced from reference TRBV5-6 and TRBJ2-1, is DAGVTQSPTHLIKTRGQQVTLRCSPKSGHDTVSWYQQALGQGPQFIFQYYEEEERQRGNFPDRFSGHQFPNYSSELNVNALLLGDSALYLCASSLVPSGSSYNEQFFGPGTRLTVL.

The J gene is TRBJ1-2, the V gene TRBV28, with a tentative D call TRBD1 (6 bases). Looked up from germline, CDR1 is MDHEN and CDR2 is SYDVKM. The CDR3 runs to 15 residues. V lost 6 bases and J lost 4, with 18 bases in between. The CDR3 nucleotides read TGTGCCAGCAGCTGGCCACAGGGTTTTGGCTATGGCTACACCTTC. Translated, it gives CASSWPQGFGYGYTF.